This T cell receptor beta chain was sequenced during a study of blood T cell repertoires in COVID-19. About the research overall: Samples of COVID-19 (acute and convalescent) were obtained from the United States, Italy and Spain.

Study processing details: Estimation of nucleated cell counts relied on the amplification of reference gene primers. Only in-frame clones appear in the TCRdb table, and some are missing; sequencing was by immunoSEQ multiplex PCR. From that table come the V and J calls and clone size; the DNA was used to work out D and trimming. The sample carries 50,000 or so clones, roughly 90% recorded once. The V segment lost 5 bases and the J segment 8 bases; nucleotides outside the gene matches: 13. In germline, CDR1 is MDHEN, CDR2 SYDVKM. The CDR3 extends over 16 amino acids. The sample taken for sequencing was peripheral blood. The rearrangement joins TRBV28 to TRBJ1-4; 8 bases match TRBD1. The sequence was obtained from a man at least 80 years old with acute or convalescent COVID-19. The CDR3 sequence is CASSPGTGQVREKLFF. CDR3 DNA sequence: TGTGCCAGCAGTCCGGGGACGGGACAGGTCCGGGAAAAACTGTTTTTT.